The 21 T cell receptor beta chains below were found in one sample sequenced in a study of T cells in localized non-small cell lung cancer (dated by TCRdb to about 2020). Library preparation was by the immunoSEQ multiplex PCR assay. What TCRdb holds here is the immuneACCESS table cut down to in-frame rearrangements. Part of the clones is not present; checked against another copy, under half of the missing clones reflect an unresolved V gene, and the others are unexplained. The sample table lists around 140,000 clones, about 89% of them with a count of one. Around 1.5% of the sample is held by the ten biggest clonotypes. The sample was peripheral blood, taken before any cancer treatment. Receptors were obtained from an older female donor with stage I lung adenocarcinoma.

The chain joins TRBV2 to TRBJ2-1; 12 bases are shared with TRBD2. V was pared by 7 bases and J by 9 bases, with 4 bases of the junction left unmatched. Germline CDR1 reads SNHLY; CDR2 reads FYNNEI. The CDR3 runs 13 residues. This chain's CDR3 is CASKGLAGTEQFF. The CDR3 DNA is TGTGCCAGCAAAGGACTAGCGGGAACTGAGCAGTTCTTC.

CDR3 in DNA: TGTGCCAGCAGTATTCACGGGAGGACTGCTTACGAGCAGTACTTC. It encodes CASSIHGRTAYEQYF. The rearrangement joins TRBV28 to TRBJ2-7; 7 bases agree with TRBD2. CDR3 length: 15 residues. Looked up from germline, CDR1 is MDHEN and CDR2 is SYDVKM. J lost 4 bases, V lost 5 bases, and 11 bases had no gene match.

The chain recombines TRBV29-1 with TRBJ1-2; D might be TRBD1 (6 bases). The CDR3 length is 14 residues. CDR1 SQVTM and CDR2 ANQGSEA come from the germline V gene. Trimming stripped 3 bases from V and 7 bases from J, with 18 bases between. DNA for the CDR3: TGCAGCGTTGATGGGTACAGGGTCGAGGCTGGCTACACCTTC. It yields the protein CSVDGYRVEAGYTF.

This rearrangement joins TRBV14 to TRBJ1-6; the D is unclear. The V gene's germline CDR1 is SGHDN and CDR2 FVKESK. Trimming took off 0 bases at V and 7 bases at J, with 7 bases between the two ends. This CDR3 comprises 14 residues. CDR3 sequence reads: CASSQEAGNSPLHF. The CDR3 DNA follows: TGTGCCAGCAGCCAAGAGGCAGGCAATTCACCCCTCCACTTT.

The rearrangement links TRBV29-1 to TRBJ2-3, with D unresolved. Trimming left V 7 bases short and J 6 bases short, with 17 bases between. Germline V lookup: CDR1 SQVTM, CDR2 ANQGSEA. CDR3 length equals 13 residues. The CDR3 region is CSARLGVSDTQYF. The CDR3 DNA follows: TGCAGCGCTAGATTGGGCGTTTCTGATACGCAGTATTTT.

The chain links TRBV6-1 to TRBJ2-7, with D tentatively TRBD1 (5 bases). Germline-derived CDR1 and CDR2 are MNHNS and SASEGT. The V gene lost 5 bases and the J gene lost 3 bases, with 14 bases spanning the gap. The CDR3 contains 14 residues. CDR3 in amino acids: CASSYAPQGYEQYF. The DNA of the CDR3 is TGTGCCAGCAGTTATGCCCCCCAGGGCTACGAGCAGTACTTC.

The genes are TRBV5-1 and TRBJ1-2; D unclear. Trimming left V 1 base short and J 6 bases short, with 13 bases between. There are 14 residues in the CDR3. Germline V gene sequence: CDR1 SGHRS, CDR2 YFSETQ. CDR3 in amino acids: CASSLPWEADGYTF. The DNA of the CDR3 is TGCGCCAGCAGCTTGCCTTGGGAGGCGGATGGCTACACCTTC.

The chain combines TRBV7-9 with TRBJ2-1; 13 bases match TRBD2. This CDR3 region has 19 residues. Trimming cost V 5 bases and J 1 base; bases outside gene matches: 11. CDR1 and CDR2 from the germline V gene are SEHNR and FQNEAQ (reference sequence). The chain's CDR3 is CASSPARTSGGPSYNEQFF. CDR3 bases: TGTGCCAGCAGCCCCGCGAGGACTAGCGGGGGTCCTTCCTACAATGAGCAGTTCTTC.

The rearrangement uses TRBV5-6 and TRBJ1-3; perhaps TRBD1 as D (5 bases). The CDR3 is 14 amino acids. Germline-derived CDR1 and CDR2 are SGHDT and YYEEEE. V lost 5 bases and J lost 3, with 12 bases in between. This chain's CDR3 is CASSLRDGGNTIYF. CDR3 nucleotides: TGTGCCAGCAGTTTAAGGGACGGTGGAAACACCATATATTTT.

The CDR3: CASSSGEETQYF. DNA of the CDR3: TGCGCCAGCAGTTCGGGGGAAGAGACCCAGTACTTC. The chain links TRBV10-2 to TRBJ2-5; D might be TRBD2 (6 bases). The germline V and J ends were trimmed by 5 bases and 3 bases, with 7 bases remaining between them. Germline CDR1 is WSHSY and CDR2 is SAAADI. The CDR3 extends over 12 amino acids.

This clone came up once. The chain joins TRBV7-6 to TRBJ1-5; D is unclear. V was cut by 1 base and J by 2 bases, with 9 bases left in between. This CDR3 contains 15 residues. The germline V gene encodes CDR1 SGHVS and CDR2 FNYEAQ. The CDR3 DNA follows: TGTGCCAGCAGCTTAGGTTCCGGGGGCAATCAGCCCCAGCATTTT. Its protein is CASSLGSGGNQPQHF.

J is TRBJ2-5 and V is TRBV25-1; TRBD2 is a possible D gene (5 bases). Germline CDR1 MGHDK, CDR2 SYGVNS. V lost 4 bases to trimming and J lost 5 bases, with 11 bases between them. This CDR3 is built from 13 residues. This chain's CDR3 is CASSGEGAETQYF. The CDR3, as DNA: TGTGCCAGCAGTGGAGAGGGCGCCGAGACCCAGTACTTC.

The chain has TRBV11-3 and TRBJ2-1, with a weak D call TRBD2 (5 bases). V lost 4 bases and J lost 6, with 13 bases in between. The CDR3 sequence is 14 residues long. Germline V gene lookup returns CDR1 SGHNT and CDR2 YENEEA. Here the CDR3 DNA reads TGTGCCAGCAGCTCCGGGATAAAAGGCAATGAGCAGTTCTTC. Translating gives CASSSGIKGNEQFF.

The gene calls are TRBV28 and TRBJ2-2; tentatively, D is TRBD2 (6 bases). The germline CDR1 and CDR2 sequences are MDHEN and SYDVKM. CDR3 size: 13 residues. V was pared by 11 bases and J by 3 bases, with 13 bases between. CDR3 in DNA: TGTGCCGCCACGGGAGTTTACACCGGGGAGCTGTTTTTT. It is translated as CAATGVYTGELFF.

The V gene is TRBV9, the J gene TRBJ2-1, with TRBD2 as a possible D gene (6 bases). This CDR3 region has 16 residues. Germline V gives CDR1 SGDLS, CDR2 YYNGEE. The ends were cut back, 1 base at V and 5 bases at J, with 16 bases in the middle. DNA of the CDR3: TGTGCCAGCAGCGTAACTGCGGGAACCCACGACAATGAGCAGTTCTTC. This encodes CASSVTAGTHDNEQFF.

The chain employs TRBV5-1 and TRBJ1-4, with TRBD1 as a possible D gene (6 bases). The V end lost 2 bases, the J end lost 0 bases, and 11 bases lay between the germline ends. Per germline, CDR1 SGHRS and CDR2 YFSETQ. CDR3 length equals 16 residues. The CDR3 region has the DNA TGCGCCAGCAGCTTTGGGACATCAACAACTAATGAAAAACTGTTTTTT. Protein: CASSFGTSTTNEKLFF.

V is TRBV6-1 and J is TRBJ1-3; D unresolved. CDR1 MNHNS and CDR2 SASEGT come from the germline V gene. Trimming removed 10 bases at V and 0 bases at J, with 16 bases between. This CDR3 comprises 15 residues. CDR3 loop: CATTPGVSSGNTIYF. CDR3 DNA sequence: TGTGCCACGACCCCGGGCGTGAGCTCTGGAAACACCATATATTTT.

The genes are TRBV5-1 and TRBJ2-1; 9 nucleotides agree with TRBD2. V was pared by 5 bases and J by 8 bases, with 11 bases of the junction left unmatched. CDR1 and CDR2 from the germline V gene are SGHRS and YFSETQ. CDR3 length: 15 amino acids. In DNA form, the CDR3 reads TGCGCCAGCAGAGGAGCACTAGCGGGTAACGATGAGCAGTTCTTC. Amino acid sequence: CASRGALAGNDEQFF.

A remark on this clone: Mismatch with germline at one junction end may stem from a read error. The chain carries TRBV13 and TRBJ2-2; D is perhaps TRBD1 or TRBD2 (6 bases each). The CDR3 is 18 residues long. Germline CDR1 PRHDT, CDR2 FYEKMQ (reference sequence). CDR3 in amino acids: CARSWGAGRGMNTGELFF. The CDR3 DNA reads TGTGCCCGCAGCTGGGGGGCGGGACGGGGGATGAACACCGGGGAGCTGTTTTTT.

The CDR3 is CASSDLRGNQPQHF. CDR3 bases: TGTGCCAGCAGTGATCTTAGGGGCAATCAGCCCCAGCATTTT. The rearrangement links TRBV6-1 to TRBJ1-5, with no clear D. Trimming removed 3 bases from V and 2 bases from J, with 8 bases in between. Germline lookup yields CDR1 MNHNS and CDR2 SASEGT. The CDR3 spans 14 residues.

This chain uses TRBV14 with TRBJ2-3; 10 nucleotides line up with TRBD2. The CDR3 totals 14 residues. The germline V gene has CDR1 SGHDN and CDR2 FVKESK. V lost 6 bases and J lost 0; bases outside the gene matches: 0. The CDR3 DNA sequence: TGTGCCAGCAGGACTAGCGGGAGCACAGATACGCAGTATTTT. It yields the protein CASRTSGSTDTQYF. Filled out from reference TRBV14 and TRBJ2-3, the complete variable domain reads EAGVTQFPSHSVIEKGQTVTLRCDPISGHDNLYWYRRVMGKEIKFLLHFVKESKQDESGMPNNRFLAERTGGTYSTLKVQPAELEDSGVYFCASRTSGSTDTQYFGPGTRLTVL.